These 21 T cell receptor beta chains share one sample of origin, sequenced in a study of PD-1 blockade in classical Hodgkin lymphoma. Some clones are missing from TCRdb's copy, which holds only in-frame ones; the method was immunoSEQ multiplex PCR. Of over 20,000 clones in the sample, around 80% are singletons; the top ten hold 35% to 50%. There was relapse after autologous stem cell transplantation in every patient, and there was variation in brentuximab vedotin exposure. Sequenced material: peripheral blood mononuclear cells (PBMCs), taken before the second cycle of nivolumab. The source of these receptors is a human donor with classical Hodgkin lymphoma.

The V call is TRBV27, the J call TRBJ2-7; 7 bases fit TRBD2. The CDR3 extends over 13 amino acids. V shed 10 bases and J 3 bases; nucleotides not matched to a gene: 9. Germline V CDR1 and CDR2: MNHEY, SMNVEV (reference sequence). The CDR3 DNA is TGTGCCACGAAACTAGCGAGTAACTACGAGCAGTACTTC. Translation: CATKLASNYEQYF.

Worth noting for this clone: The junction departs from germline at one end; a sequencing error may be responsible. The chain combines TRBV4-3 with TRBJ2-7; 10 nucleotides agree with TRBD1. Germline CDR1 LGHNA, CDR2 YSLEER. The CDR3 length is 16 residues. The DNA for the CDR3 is TGCGTCAGCAGCCAGAGTCACGGGACAGGGGACTACGAGCAGTACTTC. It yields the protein CVSSQSHGTGDYEQYF.

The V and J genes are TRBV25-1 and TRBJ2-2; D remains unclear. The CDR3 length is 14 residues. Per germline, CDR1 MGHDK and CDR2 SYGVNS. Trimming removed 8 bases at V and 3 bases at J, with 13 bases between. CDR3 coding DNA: TGTGCCAGCTATACCGGGCCTGACACCGGGGAGCTGTTTTTT. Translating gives CASYTGPDTGELFF.

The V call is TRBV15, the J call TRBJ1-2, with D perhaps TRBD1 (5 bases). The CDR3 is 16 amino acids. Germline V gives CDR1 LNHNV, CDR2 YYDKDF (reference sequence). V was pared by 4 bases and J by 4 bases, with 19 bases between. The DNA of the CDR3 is TGTGCCACCAGCATAGGACCAGGTGCCGGGGGCTATGGCTACACCTTC. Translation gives CATSIGPGAGGYGYTF.

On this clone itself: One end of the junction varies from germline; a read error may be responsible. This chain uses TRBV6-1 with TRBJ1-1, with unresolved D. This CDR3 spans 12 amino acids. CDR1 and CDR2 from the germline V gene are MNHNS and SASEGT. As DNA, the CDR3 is TGTGCCACCAGTTTTGTGAACACTGAAGCTTTCTTT. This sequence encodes CATSFVNTEAFF.

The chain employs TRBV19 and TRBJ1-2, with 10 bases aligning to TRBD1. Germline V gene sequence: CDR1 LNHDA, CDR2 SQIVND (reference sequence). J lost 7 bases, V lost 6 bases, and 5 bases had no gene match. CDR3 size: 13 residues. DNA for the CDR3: TGTGCCAGTAGCCCGACAGGGGGCGGTGGCTACACCTTC. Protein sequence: CASSPTGGGGYTF.

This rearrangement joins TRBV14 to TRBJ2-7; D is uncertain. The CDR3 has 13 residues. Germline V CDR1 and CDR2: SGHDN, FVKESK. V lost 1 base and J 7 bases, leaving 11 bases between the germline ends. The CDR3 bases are TGTGCCAGCAGCCAAGCGGCGTTGGGGGAGCAGTACTTC. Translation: CASSQAALGEQYF.

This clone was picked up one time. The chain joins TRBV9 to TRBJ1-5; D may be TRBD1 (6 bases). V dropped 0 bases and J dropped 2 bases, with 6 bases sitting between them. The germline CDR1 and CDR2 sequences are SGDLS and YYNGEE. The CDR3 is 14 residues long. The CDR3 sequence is CASSVGQGNQPQHF. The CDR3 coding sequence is TGTGCCAGCAGCGTAGGACAGGGCAATCAGCCCCAGCATTTT.

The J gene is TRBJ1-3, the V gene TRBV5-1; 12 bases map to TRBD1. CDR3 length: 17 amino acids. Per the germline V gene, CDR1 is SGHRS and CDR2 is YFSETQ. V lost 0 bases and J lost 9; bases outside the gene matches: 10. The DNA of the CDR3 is TGCGCCAGCAGCTTGGTCCCTTCGGGACAGGGGGCCGGCACCATATATTTT. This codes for CASSLVPSGQGAGTIYF.

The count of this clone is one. CDR3 sequence reads: CASTLALGIAGVGEQFF. CDR3 DNA sequence: TGTGCCAGCACCCTAGCTTTGGGGATAGCGGGTGTAGGTGAGCAGTTCTTC. The chain recombines TRBV7-9 with TRBJ2-1, with 7 positions matching TRBD2. Per germline, CDR1 SEHNR and CDR2 FQNEAQ (reference sequence). With 7 bases clipped from V and 9 bases from J, the junction kept 21 bases outside the gene matches. The CDR3 runs 17 residues.

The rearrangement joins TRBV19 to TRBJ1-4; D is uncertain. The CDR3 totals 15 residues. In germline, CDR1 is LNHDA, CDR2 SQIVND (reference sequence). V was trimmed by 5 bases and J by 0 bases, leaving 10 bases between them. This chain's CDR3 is CASSQRTATNEKLFF. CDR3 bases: TGTGCCAGTAGTCAACGGACTGCAACTAATGAAAAACTGTTTTTT.

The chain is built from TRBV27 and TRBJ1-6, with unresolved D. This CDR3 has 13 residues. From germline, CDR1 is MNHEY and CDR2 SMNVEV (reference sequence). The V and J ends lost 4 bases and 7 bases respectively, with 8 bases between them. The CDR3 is CASSSARNSPLHF. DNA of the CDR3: TGTGCCAGCAGTTCGGCAAGAAATTCACCCCTCCACTTT.

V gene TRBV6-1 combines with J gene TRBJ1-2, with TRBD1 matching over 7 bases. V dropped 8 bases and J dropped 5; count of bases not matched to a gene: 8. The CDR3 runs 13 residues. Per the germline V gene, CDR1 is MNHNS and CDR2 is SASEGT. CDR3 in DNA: TGTGCCAGCGATAAGGGGGCGGGGTATGGCTACACCTTC. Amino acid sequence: CASDKGAGYGYTF.

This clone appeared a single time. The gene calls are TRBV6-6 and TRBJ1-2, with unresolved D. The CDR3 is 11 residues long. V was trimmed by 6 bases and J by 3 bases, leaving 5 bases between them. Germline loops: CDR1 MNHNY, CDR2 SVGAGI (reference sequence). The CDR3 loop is CASRRDYGYTF. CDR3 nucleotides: TGTGCCAGCAGAAGGGACTATGGCTACACCTTC.

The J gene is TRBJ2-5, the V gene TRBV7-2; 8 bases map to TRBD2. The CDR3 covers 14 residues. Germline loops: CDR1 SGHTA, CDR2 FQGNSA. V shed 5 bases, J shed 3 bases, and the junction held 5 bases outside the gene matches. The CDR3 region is CASSPRGAEETQYF. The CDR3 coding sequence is TGTGCCAGCAGCCCGCGGGGGGCTGAAGAGACCCAGTACTTC.

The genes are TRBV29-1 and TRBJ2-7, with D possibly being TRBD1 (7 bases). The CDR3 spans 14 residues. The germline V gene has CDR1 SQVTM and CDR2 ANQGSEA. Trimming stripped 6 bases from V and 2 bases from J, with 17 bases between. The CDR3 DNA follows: TGCAGCGTCACGACAGGGAGGTGGACCTACGAGCAGTACTTC. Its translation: CSVTTGRWTYEQYF.

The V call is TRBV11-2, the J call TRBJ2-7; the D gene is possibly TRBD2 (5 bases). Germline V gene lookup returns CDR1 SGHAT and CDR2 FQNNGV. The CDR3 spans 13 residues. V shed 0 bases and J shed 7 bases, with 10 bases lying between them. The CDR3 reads CASSLERVGEQYF. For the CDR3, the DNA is TGTGCCAGCAGCTTAGAGAGGGTAGGGGAGCAGTACTTC.

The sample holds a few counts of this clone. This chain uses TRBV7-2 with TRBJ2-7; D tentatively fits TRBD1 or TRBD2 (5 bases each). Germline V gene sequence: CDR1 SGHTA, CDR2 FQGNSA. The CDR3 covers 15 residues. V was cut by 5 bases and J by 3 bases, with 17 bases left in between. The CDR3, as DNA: TGTGCCAGCAGCCCAGAGTGGGACCCCGGCTACGAGCAGTACTTC. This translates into CASSPEWDPGYEQYF.

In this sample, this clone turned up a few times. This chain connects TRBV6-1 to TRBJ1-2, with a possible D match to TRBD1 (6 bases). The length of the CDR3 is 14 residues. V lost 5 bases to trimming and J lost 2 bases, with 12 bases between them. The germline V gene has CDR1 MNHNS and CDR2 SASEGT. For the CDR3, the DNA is TGTGCCAGCAGTACGGGGGGGGCCAACTATGGCTACACCTTC. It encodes CASSTGGANYGYTF.

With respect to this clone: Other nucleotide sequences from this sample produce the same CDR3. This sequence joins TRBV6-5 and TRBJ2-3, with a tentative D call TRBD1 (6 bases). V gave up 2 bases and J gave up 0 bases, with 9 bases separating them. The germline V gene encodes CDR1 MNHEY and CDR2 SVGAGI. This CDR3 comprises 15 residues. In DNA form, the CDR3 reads TGTGCCAGCAGTTACGCAGGACAGAGCACAGATACGCAGTATTTT. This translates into CASSYAGQSTDTQYF.

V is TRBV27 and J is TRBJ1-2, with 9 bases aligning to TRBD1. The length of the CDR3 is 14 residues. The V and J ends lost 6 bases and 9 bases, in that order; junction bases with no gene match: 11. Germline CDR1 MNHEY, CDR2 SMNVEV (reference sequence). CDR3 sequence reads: CASRAQQGATSYTF. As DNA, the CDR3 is TGTGCCAGCAGAGCCCAACAGGGGGCGACGAGCTACACCTTC.